Listed below are T cell receptor beta chains from one sample, sequenced in a study of cytomegalovirus exposure and HLA in healthy donors. Profiling relied on immunoSEQ multiplex PCR, and the TCRdb table lists in-frame clones only, not all of them. The sample contains roughly 190,000 clones, around four fifths of which appear only once. Sequenced: PBMCs. Source of these receptors: a woman in her 40s in good health and CMV-seronegative. The CDR3 runs from the conserved cysteine through the conserved F or W. Each record gives: D gene, J gene, CDR3 length, clone size, V gene, CDR3 DNA, CDR3 protein. D genes are given only for firm matches. Size values are once, few and many counts, or a class for expanded clones, and some rows have none.

D: TRBD1; J: TRBJ2-7; length: 15; size: .; V: TRBV7-8; DNA: TGTGCCAGCAGCTTAGTACAGGGGGCCGGGGGGGAGCAGTACTTC; CDR3: CASSLVQGAGGEQYF
D: .; J: TRBJ2-7; length: 15; size: .; V: TRBV5-6; DNA: TGTGCCAGCAGCCCGTCCGGGACAACAATCTACGAGCAGTACTTC; CDR3: CASSPSGTTIYEQYF
D: .; J: TRBJ2-1; length: 13; size: .; V: TRBV4-2; DNA: TGTGCCAGCAGCCAAGGCGGGGCTATCGAGCAGTTCTTC; CDR3: CASSQGGAIEQFF
D: TRBD1; J: TRBJ1-2; length: 15; size: few; V: TRBV6-4; DNA: TGTGCCAGCAGTACAGGGGTGGGAGCTGGTTATGGCTACACCTTC; CDR3: CASSTGVGAGYGYTF
D: .; J: TRBJ2-6; length: 16; size: .; V: TRBV1; DNA: TGCACCAGCAGCCAAGAGAGGAACCCTGGGGCCAACGTCCTGACTTTC; CDR3: CTSSQERNPGANVLTF
D: .; J: TRBJ2-1; length: 15; size: few; V: TRBV7-2; DNA: TGTGCCAGCAGCCAGAGATCCGGGAACTACAATGAGCAGTTCTTC; CDR3: CASSQRSGNYNEQFF
D: .; J: TRBJ1-1; length: 12; size: .; V: TRBV13; DNA: TGTGCCAGCAGCTTAGACAGGGCCGAAGCTTTCTTT; CDR3: CASSLDRAEAFF
D: .; J: TRBJ2-1; length: 15; size: .; V: TRBV7-9; DNA: TGTGCCAGCAGCTTAGGCCAGGGCTTCTACAATGAGCAGTTCTTC; CDR3: CASSLGQGFYNEQFF
D: .; J: TRBJ1-3; length: 16; size: .; V: TRBV19; DNA: TGTGCCAGTAGTATGGGAGGGGGAAACTCTGGAAACACCATATATTTT; CDR3: CASSMGGGNSGNTIYF
D: TRBD1; J: TRBJ1-2; length: 13; size: .; V: TRBV30; DNA: TGTGCCTGGAGCCAACAGGGGGACTATGGCTACACCTTC; CDR3: CAWSQQGDYGYTF
D: TRBD1; J: TRBJ2-2; length: 15; size: .; V: TRBV27; DNA: TGTGCCAGCAGTAGACAGGGGGCAGGTACCGGGGAGCTGTTTTTT; CDR3: CASSRQGAGTGELFF
D: TRBD1; J: TRBJ1-2; length: 15; size: .; V: TRBV27; DNA: TGTGCCAGCGGAACTCGACAGGGAGTAAACTATGGCTACACCTTC; CDR3: CASGTRQGVNYGYTF
D: TRBD2; J: TRBJ2-1; length: 18; size: .; V: TRBV7-9; DNA: TGTGCCAGCAGCTTTAGGGGGACAGGGACTAGCGGGAGGGGTGAGCAGTTCTTC; CDR3: CASSFRGTGTSGRGEQFF
D: .; J: TRBJ2-2; length: 14; size: .; V: TRBV7-2; DNA: TGTGCCAGCAGCTTAGACCCCCAGTCAGGGGAGCTGTTTTTT; CDR3: CASSLDPQSGELFF
D: TRBD1; J: TRBJ2-4; length: 14; size: .; V: TRBV6-6; DNA: TGTGCCAGCAGGAATACAGGGGGCAAAAACATTCAGTACTTC; CDR3: CASRNTGGKNIQYF
D: .; J: TRBJ1-1; length: 15; size: .; V: TRBV6-5; DNA: TGTGCCAGCAGTTATTCAGGCAACTCTAACACTGAAGCTTTCTTT; CDR3: CASSYSGNSNTEAFF
D: .; J: TRBJ2-2; length: 15; size: .; V: TRBV11-2; DNA: TGTGCCAGCAGCCGCGGGATTTCGAACACCGGGGAGCTGTTTTTT; CDR3: CASSRGISNTGELFF
D: TRBD2; J: TRBJ2-5; length: 14; size: .; V: TRBV19; DNA: TGTGCCAGTACCGTAATAGCGGGACTGGAGACCCAGTACTTC; CDR3: CASTVIAGLETQYF
D: .; J: TRBJ1-1; length: 14; size: once; V: TRBV7-6; DNA: TGTGCCAGCAGCTTATTTAGGGGAAACACTGAAGCTTTCTTT; CDR3: CASSLFRGNTEAFF
D: .; J: TRBJ2-1; length: 14; size: few; V: TRBV12-5; DNA: TGTGCTAGTGGTTTGGCCCCTAGTGGCAATGAGCAGTTCTTC; CDR3: CASGLAPSGNEQFF
D: .; J: TRBJ2-2; length: 14; size: .; V: TRBV7-7; DNA: TGTGCCAGCAGCCCGTCAGCGAACACCGGGGAGCTGTTTTTT; CDR3: CASSPSANTGELFF
D: TRBD2; J: TRBJ2-1; length: 13; size: .; V: TRBV7-9; DNA: TGTGCCCTCGGTAGCGGGAGGGCCAATGAGCAGTTCTTC; CDR3: CALGSGRANEQFF
D: .; J: TRBJ2-5; length: 11; size: .; V: TRBV18; DNA: TGTGCCAGCTCCCGCCAAGAGACCCAGTACTTC; CDR3: CASSRQETQYF
D: .; J: TRBJ2-5; length: 14; size: .; V: TRBV11-3; DNA: TGTGCCAGCAGCTTATACAGTTTAAAAGAGACCCAGTACTTC; CDR3: CASSLYSLKETQYF
D: .; J: TRBJ2-1; length: 14; size: .; V: TRBV30; DNA: TGTGCCTGGAGTCCGGACAGCTTGTGGAATGAGCAGTTCTTC; CDR3: CAWSPDSLWNEQFF
D: .; J: TRBJ1-2; length: 14; size: few; V: TRBV19; DNA: TGTGCCAGTAGTCGGATGAGGGAAGGCTATGGCTACACCTTC; CDR3: CASSRMREGYGYTF
D: TRBD1; J: TRBJ1-4; length: 15; size: .; V: TRBV5-6; DNA: TGTGCCAGCAGCGGGAGACAGGGCGCGGGTGAAAAACTGTTTTTT; CDR3: CASSGRQGAGEKLFF
D: .; J: TRBJ2-2; length: 12; size: .; V: TRBV27; DNA: TGTGCCAGCAATTCGGAGACCGGGGAGCTGTTTTTT; CDR3: CASNSETGELFF
D: .; J: TRBJ1-1; length: 13; size: once; V: TRBV7-3; DNA: TGTGCCAGCAGCTTAACGTTCGGGGATGAAGCTTTCTTT; CDR3: CASSLTFGDEAFF
D: .; J: TRBJ2-3; length: 12; size: .; V: TRBV10-3; DNA: TGTGCCATCAGTGAACGAGGGGATACGCAGTATTTT; CDR3: CAISERGDTQYF
D: .; J: TRBJ1-4; length: 14; size: .; V: TRBV21-1; DNA: TGTGCCAGCAGCGGCCGGGACAGAGTTGAAAAACTGTTTTTT; CDR3: CASSGRDRVEKLFF
D: .; J: TRBJ2-2; length: 15; size: .; V: TRBV9; DNA: TGTGCCAGCAGCGTAGGCGAGGAAATCACCGGGGAGCTGTTTTTT; CDR3: CASSVGEEITGELFF
D: .; J: TRBJ1-1; length: 13; size: .; V: TRBV7-2; DNA: TGTGCCAGCAGCTCCCACTCGAACACTGAAGCTTTCTTT; CDR3: CASSSHSNTEAFF
D: TRBD1; J: TRBJ2-1; length: 16; size: once; V: TRBV9; DNA: TGTGCCAGCAGCGTAGCGGGGACAGGTAATGTCTATGAGCAGTTCTTC; CDR3: CASSVAGTGNVYEQFF
D: .; J: TRBJ2-1; length: 11; size: .; V: TRBV20-1; DNA: TGCAGTGCCAACTCCTACAATGAGCAGTTCTTC; CDR3: CSANSYNEQFF
D: .; J: TRBJ1-1; length: 12; size: .; V: TRBV11-3; DNA: TGTGCCAGCACCAACGTCAGGGGAGGGGCTTTCTTT; CDR3: CASTNVRGGAFF
D: TRBD1; J: TRBJ1-5; length: 18; size: .; V: TRBV28; DNA: TGTGCCAGCAGTTCTTATGGGACAGGGGCGGCCTATTATCAGCCCCAGCATTTT; CDR3: CASSSYGTGAAYYQPQHF
D: TRBD1; J: TRBJ2-7; length: 15; size: once; V: TRBV6-5; DNA: TGTGCCAGCAGCCTACGGGACAGAGGCTCCTACGAGCAGTACTTC; CDR3: CASSLRDRGSYEQYF
D: .; J: TRBJ2-7; length: 10; size: .; V: TRBV29-1; DNA: TGCAGCGTTATCCACTACGAGCAGTACTTC; CDR3: CSVIHYEQYF
D: .; J: TRBJ2-3; length: 19; size: .; V: TRBV2; DNA: TGTGCCAGCAGACGGGCGGCCAGGAGGGGCCCATCTAGCACAGATACGCAGTATTTT; CDR3: CASRRAARRGPSSTDTQYF
D: TRBD1; J: TRBJ1-2; length: 14; size: few; V: TRBV9; DNA: TGTGCCAGCAGCGTGCCAATGACAGGGATTCCTAAGGCCTTC; CDR3: CASSVPMTGIPKAF
D: TRBD2; J: TRBJ2-7; length: 14; size: .; V: TRBV7-2; DNA: TGTGCCAGCAGCTCACTAGCGGGAATCTACGAGCAGTACTTC; CDR3: CASSSLAGIYEQYF
D: .; J: TRBJ2-5; length: 13; size: .; V: TRBV4-1; DNA: TGCGCCAGCAGCCAAGGGCTTCAAGAGACCCAGTACTTC; CDR3: CASSQGLQETQYF
D: TRBD1; J: TRBJ1-2; length: 11; size: .; V: TRBV30; DNA: TGTGCCTGCGGACAGGGGGGAGGCTACACCTTC; CDR3: CACGQGGGYTF